The rows below give T cell receptor beta chains drawn from one sample of a study of cytomegalovirus exposure and HLA in healthy donors. Only in-frame clones appear in the TCRdb table, and some are missing; sequencing was by immunoSEQ multiplex PCR. This table lists around 120,000 clones. What was sequenced was PBMCs. Receptors originate from a man between 18 and 35 years old in good health and CMV-seronegative. Both conserved end residues are part of each CDR3. A D gene is named only where the DNA matches it firmly.

d_call,j_call,v_call,cdr3_aa
TRBD1,TRBJ1-4,TRBV5-1,CASSLLTGPNEKLFF
-,TRBJ1-2,TRBV7-8,CASSPNRQPTGYTF
-,TRBJ1-6,TRBV19,CASSASGNSPLHF
TRBD2,TRBJ2-6,TRBV27,CASSRPGLAGRGGANVLTF
TRBD1,TRBJ1-5,TRBV7-9,CASSLSLRTGLDQPQHF
TRBD2,TRBJ2-3,TRBV6-1,CASTQLAGGPDTQYF
-,TRBJ1-1,TRBV5-1,CASSYTLLLQNTEAFF
-,TRBJ2-7,TRBV9,CASSAYTRLDPGNEQYF
-,TRBJ1-5,TRBV10-2,CASRLAGSNQPQHF
-,TRBJ1-3,TRBV7-9,CASSLKKEQRSTRRNTIYF
TRBD2,TRBJ2-2,TRBV7-9,CASLEASGRSGELFF
TRBD2,TRBJ2-2,TRBV5-1,CASSGGANTGELFF
TRBD1,TRBJ2-2,TRBV5-1,CASSSRGRGTGELFF
-,TRBJ1-3,TRBV27,CASSSVLGNTIYF
-,TRBJ2-7,TRBV19,CASSIDKSSYEQYF
TRBD1,TRBJ1-2,TRBV5-4,CASSPDRGIDYTF
TRBD1,TRBJ1-1,TRBV5-1,CASSAGDRMNTEAFF